This T cell receptor (beta chain) was sequenced in a study of blood T cell repertoires in COVID-19. Study details: Specimens from acute and convalescent COVID-19 originated in the United States, Italy and Spain. The analysed material was cDNA or gDNA that came from T cells, B-cell-depleted T cells, or PBMCs.

The CDR3 length is 16 residues. Germline-derived CDR1 and CDR2 are KGHSH and LQKENI. V lost 0 bases to trimming and J lost 7 bases, with 13 bases between them. As originally analysed: Nucleated cell number was recorded as an estimate derived from reference gene primer amplification. This table comes from immunoSEQ multiplex PCR, and its TCRdb copy is limited to in-frame clones, with some not included. The V and J calls and clone size come from that table; D and trimming were worked out from the DNA. The table shows around 80,000 clones, with roughly 90% occurring only once. This sequence originates from a man aged 55 to 69 with acute or convalescent COVID-19. The rearrangement uses TRBV18 and TRBJ1-6, with D maybe TRBD1 (5 bases). The sequencing sample was made of peripheral blood. The DNA for the CDR3 is TGTGCCAGCTCACCACCGTTAGGGGACTGGAATTCACCCCTCCACTTT. Amino acids: CASSPPLGDWNSPLHF.